These 29 T cell receptor beta chains were sequenced from one sample in a study of blood T cells in healthy people across ages. A second PCR, run for about 7 to 11 cycles, used a sample-barcoded 5' primer plus a J-beta primer mix. In TCRdb, the 5' RACE reads were re-called with MiXCR into one record per CDR3 protein. The data show around 1,900,000 distinct CDR3 sequences, around 42% seen once. The sequenced sample was blood. All receptors derive from a human donor in good health.

The gene calls are TRBV4-3 and TRBJ2-5, with D tentatively TRBD2 (6 bases). There are 15 residues in the CDR3. Germline V gives CDR1 LGHNA, CDR2 YSLEER. Deletions cut 0 bases from V and 5 bases from J, with 13 bases between. The CDR3 DNA follows: TGCGCCAGCAGCCAAGATTTACTAGCCGCGGAGACCCAGTACTTC. Amino acids: CASSQDLLAAETQYF.

This clonotype came up a few times. The rearrangement joins TRBV10-3 to TRBJ2-5; perhaps TRBD1 as D (5 bases). Germline lookup yields CDR1 ENHRY and CDR2 SYGVKD. This CDR3 region has 14 residues. V was clipped by 3 bases and J by 4 bases, with 12 bases between them. The CDR3 DNA follows: TGTGCCATCAGTGAAAGGGGCGCGACAGAGACCCAGTACTTC. It yields the protein CAISERGATETQYF.

V gene TRBV12-3 or TRBV12-4 combines with J gene TRBJ2-7; TRBD2 matches 11 bases. J gave up 3 bases and V 6 bases, and 7 bases lay outside the gene matches. The CDR3 extends over 15 amino acids. Written as DNA, the CDR3 is TGTGCCAGCAGCCGTCCGACTAGCGGGGTCTACGAGCAGTACTTC. This codes for CASSRPTSGVYEQYF.

This chain uses TRBV12-3 or TRBV12-4 with TRBJ2-7; 8 nucleotides match TRBD1. This CDR3 spans 15 amino acids. V shed 6 bases and J 4 bases; nucleotides not matched to a gene: 11. CDR3 protein: CASSTAGTGIYEQYF. CDR3 sequence (DNA): TGTGCCAGCAGCACTGCCGGGACAGGAATTTACGAGCAGTACTTC.

This clonotype was detected a few times. The chain carries TRBV9 and TRBJ1-1; D is unclear. V shed 4 bases and J shed 11 bases, with 18 bases lying between them. The CDR3 totals 13 residues. Germline CDR1 and CDR2: SGDLS and YYNGEE. CDR3: CASSPSPDAVAFF. The CDR3 region has the DNA TGTGCCAGCAGCCCCTCCCCCGATGCGGTCGCTTTCTTT.

This clonotype has only a few counts. This sequence joins TRBV12-3 or TRBV12-4 and TRBJ2-3; 8 bases map to TRBD2. The CDR3 is 14 residues long. J lost 8 bases, V lost 1 base, and 5 bases had no gene match. This CDR3 is CASSLGAAGVTQYF. CDR3 DNA: TGTGCCAGCAGTTTAGGGGCAGCGGGGGTTACGCAGTATTTT.

The chain employs TRBV27 and TRBJ2-4; perhaps TRBD2 as D (5 bases). This CDR3 comprises 17 residues. V lost 5 bases, J lost 5 bases, and 22 bases lay in between. Germline CDR1 MNHEY, CDR2 SMNVEV (reference sequence). Written as DNA, the CDR3 is TGTGCCAGCAGTCCCCGGTGGTGGCTAGCCGAAGAAAACATTCAGTACTTC. It codes for CASSPRWWLAEENIQYF.

On this clonotype itself: Lacking the conserved final phenylalanine or tryptophan, this CDR3 likely reflects a read error. The chain couples TRBV7-2 to TRBJ2-5; 8 positions agree with TRBD1. J lost 2 bases, V lost 2 bases, and 7 bases had no gene match. This CDR3 is 16 amino acids long. Germline loops: CDR1 SGHTA, CDR2 FQGNSA. This CDR3 reads CASSLTWQGAQETQYC. The CDR3 DNA reads TGTGCCAGCAGCTTAACCTGGCAGGGGGCACAAGAGACCCAGTACTGC.

V and J are TRBV7-2 and TRBJ1-3; unclear D gene. The V end lost 3 bases, the J end lost 0 bases, and 9 bases lay between the germline ends. The CDR3 has 15 amino acids. CDR1 and CDR2 from the germline V gene are SGHTA and FQGNSA. CDR3 nucleotides: TGTGCCAGCAGCTTTACAGAGTTCTCTGGAAACACCATATATTTT. This codes for CASSFTEFSGNTIYF.

The sample holds a few counts of this clonotype. CDR3 residues: CASSPGGPSYEQYF. The CDR3 nucleotides read TGTGCCAGCAGCCCGGGGGGGCCCTCCTACGAGCAGTACTTC. V is TRBV27 and J is TRBJ2-7, with 8 bases that match TRBD2. CDR1 and CDR2 (germline): MNHEY, SMNVEV (reference sequence). This CDR3 spans 14 amino acids. The V segment lost 6 bases and the J segment 0 bases; nucleotides outside the gene matches: 4.

The chain couples TRBV5-1 to TRBJ2-1; D uncertain. Germline CDR1 SGHRS, CDR2 YFSETQ. This CDR3 comprises 14 residues. The V gene lost 0 bases and the J gene lost 10 bases, with 14 bases spanning the gap. CDR3 DNA: TGCGCCAGCAGCTTGGCAACGAGCTCCTACGAGCAGTTCTTC. This encodes CASSLATSSYEQFF.

This chain uses TRBV7-9 with TRBJ2-1; TRBD1 might be the D (6 bases). This CDR3 has 16 amino acids. CDR1 and CDR2 (germline): SEHNR, FQNEAQ (reference sequence). Between the trimmed V and J ends, which lost 4 bases and 6 bases, there was a span of 19 bases. CDR3 nucleotide sequence: TGTGCCAGCAGCTCAAACGACAGGTTCTTTTCCAATGAGCAGTTCTTC. This translates into CASSSNDRFFSNEQFF.

The chain carries TRBV20-1 and TRBJ1-5; 7 bases map to TRBD1. Losses at the gene ends were 3 bases for V and 2 bases for J; bases not matched to a gene: 10. This CDR3 has 16 residues. CDR1 is DFQATT and CDR2 is SNEGSKA in the germline V gene (reference sequence). The CDR3 region is CSASHLYGTGNQPQHF. Here the CDR3 DNA reads TGCAGTGCTAGCCATCTGTATGGGACAGGCAATCAGCCCCAGCATTTT.

The gene calls are TRBV4-2 and TRBJ1-2; TRBD1 agrees at 11 bases. This CDR3 region has 14 residues. V dropped 8 bases and J dropped 3; count of bases not matched to a gene: 5. Germline CDR1 is LGHNA and CDR2 is YNFKEQ. The CDR3 loop is CASRTGGEDYGYTF. For the CDR3, the DNA is TGTGCCAGCCGGACAGGGGGCGAGGACTATGGCTACACCTTC.

The chain uses TRBV4-2 and TRBJ1-2; D is perhaps TRBD1 (6 bases). This CDR3 region has 17 residues. Trimming removed 4 bases from V and 4 bases from J, with 22 bases in between. The germline gives CDR1 LGHNA, CDR2 YNFKEQ. The CDR3 here is CASSPIARGRGGYGYTF. CDR3 DNA sequence: TGTGCCAGCAGCCCGATCGCGCGGGGGCGTGGGGGCTATGGCTACACCTTC.

V gene TRBV5-1 combines with J gene TRBJ2-7, with D possibly matching TRBD2 (5 bases). V lost 4 bases, J lost 3 bases, and 17 bases lay in between. The germline V gene encodes CDR1 SGHRS and CDR2 YFSETQ. This CDR3 contains 15 residues. DNA for the CDR3: TGCGCCAGCAGCCCCGGGAAGGAGGCTCGCTACGAGCAGTACTTC. This encodes CASSPGKEARYEQYF.

This chain connects TRBV29-1 to TRBJ2-5, with a weak D call TRBD2 (6 bases). The CDR3 sequence is 13 residues long. Per germline, CDR1 SQVTM and CDR2 ANQGSEA. Trimming pared 4 bases from V and 2 bases from J, leaving 11 bases between. The CDR3 bases are TGCAGCGTTGCGGGAGCGTGGCAAGAGACCCAGTACTTC. Translating it yields CSVAGAWQETQYF. The whole variable domain, filled in from reference TRBV29-1 and TRBJ2-5, reads SAVISQKPSRDICQRGTSLTIQCQVDSQVTMMFWYRQQPGQSLTLIATANQGSEATYESGFVIDKFPISRPNLTFSTLTVSNMSPEDSSIYLCSVAGAWQETQYFGPGTRLLVL.

The rearrangement joins TRBV6-2 or TRBV6-3 to TRBJ2-7; tentatively, D is TRBD2 (6 bases). The V and J ends lost 6 bases and 0 bases respectively, with 12 bases between them. The CDR3 sequence is 14 residues long. Germline V gene lookup returns CDR1 MNHEY and CDR2 SVGEGT. Written as DNA, the CDR3 is TGTGCCAGCAGGAGAGACGGGAGCTCCTACGAGCAGTACTTC. Protein: CASRRDGSSYEQYF.

There are a few counts of this clonotype. The CDR3 loop reads CASSQEGGQWAYNEQFF. CDR3 nucleotides: TGCGCCAGCAGCCAAGAGGGGGGACAGTGGGCCTACAATGAGCAGTTCTTC. This rearrangement joins TRBV4-3 to TRBJ2-1; possibly TRBD1 for D (7 bases). CDR3 size: 17 residues. The V gene's germline CDR1 is LGHNA and CDR2 YSLEER. Trimming cost V 0 bases and J 2 bases, with 14 bases left between them.

Points on this clonotype: A junction end diverges from the germline sequence, so it may reflect a read error. The V and J genes are TRBV10-3 and TRBJ1-1; a possible D gene is TRBD1 (5 bases). The germline CDR1 and CDR2 sequences are ENHRY and SYGVKD. CDR3 length: 15 amino acids. The CDR3, as DNA: TGTGCCGTCAGTGAACGGGGGAGGAAAAACACTGAAGCTTTCTTT. Its protein is CAVSERGRKNTEAFF.

The rearrangement joins TRBV6-5 to TRBJ2-3, with D possibly TRBD1 on 5 matching bases. The V gene lost 6 bases and the J gene lost 3 bases, with 16 bases spanning the gap. Germline V gene lookup returns CDR1 MNHEY and CDR2 SVGAGI. CDR3 length equals 15 residues. This CDR3 reads CASSPTVLRTDTQYF. DNA of the CDR3: TGTGCCAGCAGCCCGACAGTTCTGAGAACAGATACGCAGTATTTT.

The chain couples TRBV29-1 to TRBJ2-2, with D perhaps assigned TRBD1 or TRBD2 (5 bases each). Germline CDR1 and CDR2: SQVTM and ANQGSEA. CDR3 length equals 13 residues. V lost 7 bases and J 6 bases, leaving 15 bases between the germline ends. In DNA, the CDR3 is TGCAGCGCTGTGTCGATGGGGGCCGGGGAGCTGTTTTTT. This codes for CSAVSMGAGELFF.

The CDR3 sequence is CSVPHESTGNTEAFF. CDR3 DNA sequence: TGCAGCGTTCCGCACGAGTCGACAGGAAACACTGAAGCTTTCTTT. V is TRBV29-1 and J is TRBJ1-1; D possibly corresponds to TRBD1 (6 bases). V lost 5 bases, J lost 2 bases, and 18 bases lay in between. CDR3 length: 15 amino acids. The germline V gene has CDR1 SQVTM and CDR2 ANQGSEA.

The chain combines TRBV7-9 with TRBJ2-5; D is unclear. CDR3 length equals 14 residues. Per germline, CDR1 SEHNR and CDR2 FQNEAQ (reference sequence). V shed 2 bases and J shed 5 bases, with 12 bases lying between them. This CDR3 reads CASSLSRSNETQYF. The CDR3 DNA follows: TGTGCCAGCAGCTTATCTCGCAGTAATGAGACCCAGTACTTC.

The J gene is TRBJ1-5, the V gene TRBV6-5; possible D gene TRBD1, 6 bases. The germline V and J ends were trimmed by 5 bases and 0 bases, with 14 bases remaining between them. Germline CDR1 reads MNHEY; CDR2 reads SVGAGI. This CDR3 region has 16 residues. As DNA, the CDR3 is TGTGCCAGCAGTCGAGGACAGCTAAATAGCAATCAGCCCCAGCATTTT. Protein: CASSRGQLNSNQPQHF.

V and J are TRBV10-3 and TRBJ1-6; no firm D call. The germline V gene encodes CDR1 ENHRY and CDR2 SYGVKD. Between the trimmed V and J ends, which lost 2 bases and 1 base, there was a span of 9 bases. The CDR3 has 16 residues. The DNA for the CDR3 is TGTGCCATCAGTGAGGGGGTAGTATCCTATAATTCACCCCTCCACTTT. Residues: CAISEGVVSYNSPLHF.

A word on this clonotype: The germline gene is not matched at one end of the junction; a read error may be the cause. This chain joins TRBV24-1 and TRBJ2-1; possibly TRBD1 or TRBD2 for D (5 bases each). Germline V CDR1 and CDR2: KGHDR, SFDVKD. The CDR3 consists of 15 residues. The CDR3 DNA reads TGTGCCACCAGCGATTTGCATCGAGGGGTTGGGGAGCAGTTCTTC. Residues: CATSDLHRGVGEQFF.

V usage is TRBV29-1 and J usage is TRBJ1-2; D perhaps matches TRBD1 (6 bases). Trimming took 6 bases from V and 3 from J, leaving 14 bases between them. The germline V gene encodes CDR1 SQVTM and CDR2 ANQGSEA. This CDR3 comprises 13 residues. CDR3 region: CSVHRDPHYGYTF. The CDR3 DNA reads TGCAGCGTCCACAGGGATCCTCACTATGGCTACACCTTC.

The chain recombines TRBV9 with TRBJ1-5, with 8 bases lining up with TRBD1. Looked up from germline, CDR1 is SGDLS and CDR2 is YYNGEE. Germline trimming cut 3 bases from V and 5 bases from J; bases unmatched to any gene: 7. CDR3 length: 15 residues. The CDR3 reads CASSAGQATHQPQHF. The CDR3 nucleotides are TGTGCCAGCAGCGCGGGACAGGCGACACATCAGCCCCAGCATTTT. The complete variable domain, with remaining parts taken from reference TRBV9 and TRBJ1-5, reads DSGVTQTPKHLITATGQRVTLRCSPRSGDLSVYWYQQSLDQGLQFLIQYYNGEERAKGNILERFSAQQFPDLHSELNLSSLELGDSALYFCASSAGQATHQPQHFGDGTRLSIL.